These 14 T cell receptor beta chains share one sample of origin, sequenced in a study of blood T cell repertoires in COVID-19. Libraries were prepared by immunoSEQ multiplex PCR; TCRdb keeps only in-frame clonotypes and omits some of them. The table includes 130,000 or so clones, about 86% detected once. Input material: PBMCs or T cells enriched from blood (not recorded which). Receptor source: a man aged 35-49 years with acute COVID-19.

The chain employs TRBV7-3 and TRBJ1-1; TRBD1 matches at 7 bases. The CDR3 is 14 residues long. With V trimmed by 5 bases and J by 6 bases, 9 bases remained unmatched. Germline lookup yields CDR1 SGHTA and CDR2 FQGTGA. The CDR3, as DNA: TGTGCCAGCAGCCTCTACGGGACAGTTTCTGAAGCTTTCTTT. This codes for CASSLYGTVSEAFF.

This clone was detected only once. The chain has TRBV28 and TRBJ2-5; 16 bases map to TRBD2. The germline CDR1 and CDR2 sequences are MDHEN and SYDVKM. The CDR3 consists of 17 residues. Unmatched junction bases numbered 8, after V lost 4 bases and J lost 6 bases. CDR3 coding DNA: TGTGCCAGCAGTTCTCTGGGACTAGCGGGAGGGCGGAAGACCCAGTACTTC. It is translated as CASSSLGLAGGRKTQYF.

The genes are TRBV7-9 and TRBJ1-1; tentative D call: TRBD1 (5 bases). The CDR3 totals 13 residues. The germline V and J ends were trimmed by 4 bases and 10 bases, with 16 bases remaining between them. Per germline, CDR1 SEHNR and CDR2 FQNEAQ (reference sequence). The CDR3 DNA follows: TGTGCCAGCAGCTGGGGGGACGTCGAGAGAGCTTTCTTT. This codes for CASSWGDVERAFF.

The chain couples TRBV18 to TRBJ2-4, with 9 positions matching TRBD1. CDR3 length: 15 residues. Germline V CDR1 and CDR2: KGHSH, LQKENI. Unmatched junction bases numbered 12, after V lost 6 bases and J lost 9 bases. The CDR3: CASSPIPGQGVIQYF. The CDR3 DNA reads as TGTGCCAGCTCGCCTATCCCGGGACAGGGAGTCATTCAGTACTTC.

The chain joins TRBV5-1 to TRBJ1-5, with 7 bases aligning to TRBD1. V was pared by 4 bases and J by 5 bases, with 6 bases of the junction left unmatched. The CDR3 is 14 amino acids. Germline V gene lookup returns CDR1 SGHRS and CDR2 YFSETQ. CDR3 sequence reads: CASSTGQADQPQHF. In DNA form, the CDR3 reads TGCGCCAGCAGCACCGGACAGGCCGATCAGCCCCAGCATTTT.

In this sample, this clone turned up a few times. V usage is TRBV18 and J usage is TRBJ1-2, with a tentative D call TRBD1 (6 bases). Germline V lookup: CDR1 KGHSH, CDR2 LQKENI. The CDR3 is made up of 13 amino acids. V lost 2 bases and J 4 bases, leaving 8 bases between the germline ends. The CDR3 region has the DNA TGTGCCAGCTCACCAAAGGACAGCTATGGCTACACCTTC. It encodes CASSPKDSYGYTF.

V usage is TRBV6-4 and J usage is TRBJ2-1; TRBD2 matches 10 bases. The V and J ends lost 3 bases and 7 bases, in that order; junction bases with no gene match: 9. The germline gives CDR1 MRHNA, CDR2 SNTAGT. This CDR3 region has 16 residues. DNA for the CDR3: TGTGCCAGCAGTGATCCCGTGGAGCGGGAGGGGAATGAGCAGTTCTTC. Protein product: CASSDPVEREGNEQFF.

The J gene is TRBJ2-3, the V gene TRBV29-1; 8 bases are a match to TRBD2. Germline V gene lookup returns CDR1 SQVTM and CDR2 ANQGSEA. V shed 5 bases, J shed 3 bases, and the junction held 7 bases outside the gene matches. This CDR3 contains 14 residues. The CDR3 loop is CSVSVAGSTDTQYF. In DNA, the CDR3 is TGCAGCGTTTCAGTAGCGGGGTCAACAGATACGCAGTATTTT.

The chain links TRBV5-1 to TRBJ2-3; D might be TRBD1 (6 bases). V was shortened by 1 base and J by 9 bases, with 12 bases between the two germline ends. The germline V gene has CDR1 SGHRS and CDR2 YFSETQ. This CDR3 comprises 13 residues. The CDR3 protein is CASSLPQQGTQYF. The CDR3 DNA follows: TGCGCCAGCAGCTTGCCCCAACAGGGAACGCAGTATTTT.

This chain connects TRBV4-2 to TRBJ2-7, with D maybe TRBD2 (7 bases). Germline-derived CDR1 and CDR2 are LGHNA and YNFKEQ. The CDR3 extends over 14 amino acids. The V and J ends lost 1 base and 3 bases respectively, with 10 bases between them. DNA of the CDR3: TGTGCCAGCAGCCAAGCTAGGGGGGGCTACGAGCAGTACTTC. This translates into CASSQARGGYEQYF.

This chain joins TRBV28 and TRBJ1-5; D perhaps matches TRBD1 (5 bases). Per germline, CDR1 MDHEN and CDR2 SYDVKM. This CDR3 spans 16 amino acids. The V gene lost 6 bases and the J gene lost 2 bases, with 17 bases spanning the gap. CDR3 region: CASSPWAGDGNQPQHF. CDR3 nucleotides: TGTGCCAGCAGCCCATGGGCGGGGGACGGCAATCAGCCCCAGCATTTT.

J is TRBJ1-4 and V is TRBV7-9, with 10 bases that match TRBD1. Trimming removed 5 bases from V and 3 bases from J; junction bases left unmatched: 9. The CDR3 sequence is 17 residues long. Per the germline V gene, CDR1 is SEHNR and CDR2 is FQNEAQ (reference sequence). The CDR3 is CASSVTGGVGANEKLFF. The CDR3 coding sequence is TGTGCCAGCAGCGTGACAGGGGGCGTCGGGGCTAATGAAAAACTGTTTTTT.

The chain couples TRBV27 to TRBJ1-6; 7 nucleotides line up with TRBD1. Germline loops: CDR1 MNHEY, CDR2 SMNVEV (reference sequence). V lost 5 bases and J lost 6; bases outside the gene matches: 7. The CDR3 has 15 residues. The CDR3 bases are TGTGCCAGCAGTCCCGGCGGGACAGTTAATTCACCCCTCCACTTT. This gives the protein CASSPGGTVNSPLHF.

The chain couples TRBV29-1 to TRBJ2-3; D is perhaps TRBD1 (5 bases). Germline V CDR1 and CDR2: SQVTM, ANQGSEA. Trimming took 7 bases from V and 0 from J, leaving 14 bases between them. The CDR3 has 14 amino acids. CDR3 bases: TGCAGCGCCCTAAGGGGTGGAAGCACAGATACGCAGTATTTT. It yields the protein CSALRGGSTDTQYF.